This T cell receptor (beta chain) was recorded in a study of T cell responses to AZD1222 COVID-19 vaccine. Method: immunoSEQ multiplex PCR; TCRdb's copy keeps in-frame clones and lacks some. The table lists 100,000 to 150,000 clones, about 92% of them singletons. V shed 1 base, J shed 1 base, and the junction held 18 bases outside the gene matches. The germline gives CDR1 LGHDT, CDR2 YNNKEL (reference sequence). CDR3 length: 21 residues. The sequencing used peripheral blood, collected on day 0 of MenACWY control vaccination. The sequence derives from an adult in good health. The chain has TRBV3-1 (or the pseudogene TRBV3-2) and TRBJ2-5, with 10 positions matching TRBD2. In DNA form, the CDR3 reads TGTGCCAGCAGCCAAGTTTCGTCAAACAGGGGCCTAGCGGGAGTCCAAGAGACCCAGTACTTC. Encoded protein: CASSQVSSNRGLAGVQETQYF.